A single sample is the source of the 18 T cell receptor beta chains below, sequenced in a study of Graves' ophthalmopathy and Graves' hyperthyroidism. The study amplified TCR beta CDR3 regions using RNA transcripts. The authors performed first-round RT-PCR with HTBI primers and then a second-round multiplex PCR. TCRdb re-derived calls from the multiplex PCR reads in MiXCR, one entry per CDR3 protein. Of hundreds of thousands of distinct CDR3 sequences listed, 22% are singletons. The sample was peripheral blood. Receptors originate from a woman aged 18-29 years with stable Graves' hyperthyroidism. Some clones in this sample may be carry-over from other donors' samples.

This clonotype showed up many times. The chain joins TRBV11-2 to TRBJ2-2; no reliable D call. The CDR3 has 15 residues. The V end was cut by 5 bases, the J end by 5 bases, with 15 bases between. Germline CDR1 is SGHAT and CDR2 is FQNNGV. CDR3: CASSPRTTLTGELFF. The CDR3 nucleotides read TGTGCCAGCAGCCCACGGACCACGTTAACCGGGGAGCTGTTTTTT.

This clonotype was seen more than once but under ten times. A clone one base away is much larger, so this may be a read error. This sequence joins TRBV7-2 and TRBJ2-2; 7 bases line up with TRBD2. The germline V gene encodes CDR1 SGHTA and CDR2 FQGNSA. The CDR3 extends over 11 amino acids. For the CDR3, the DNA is TGTGCCAGTGAGGAAAGCGGGGAGCTGTGTTTT. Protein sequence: CASEESGELCF.

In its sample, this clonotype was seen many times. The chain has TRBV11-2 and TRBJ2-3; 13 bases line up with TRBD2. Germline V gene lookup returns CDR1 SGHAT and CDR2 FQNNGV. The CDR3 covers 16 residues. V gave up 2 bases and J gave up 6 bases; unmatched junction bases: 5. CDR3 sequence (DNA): TGTGCCAGCAGCTTAAGACTAGCGGGGGGACGGGATACGCAGTATTTT. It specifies CASSLRLAGGRDTQYF.

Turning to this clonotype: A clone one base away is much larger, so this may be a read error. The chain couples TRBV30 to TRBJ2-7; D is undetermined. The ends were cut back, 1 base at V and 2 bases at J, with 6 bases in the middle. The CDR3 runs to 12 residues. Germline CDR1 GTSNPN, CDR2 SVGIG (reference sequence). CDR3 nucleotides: TGTGCCTGGAGTGCGGGTACCTACGAGCAGTACTTC. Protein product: CAWSAGTYEQYF.

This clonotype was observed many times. The CDR3 DNA reads TGCAGTGCTAGGGCGGGGGGGCGAAGCACTGAAGCTTTCTTT. Residues: CSARAGGRSTEAFF. The chain has TRBV20-1 and TRBJ1-1, with D tentatively TRBD1 (6 bases). Germline loops: CDR1 DFQATT, CDR2 SNEGSKA (reference sequence). Trimming pared 3 bases from V and 4 bases from J, leaving 15 bases between. CDR3 length: 14 amino acids.

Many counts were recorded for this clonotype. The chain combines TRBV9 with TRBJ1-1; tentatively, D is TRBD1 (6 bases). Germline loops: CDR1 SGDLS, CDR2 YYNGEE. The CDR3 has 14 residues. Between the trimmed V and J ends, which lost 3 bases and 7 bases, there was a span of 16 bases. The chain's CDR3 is CASSARTVPNEAFF. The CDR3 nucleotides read TGTGCCAGCAGCGCTAGGACAGTTCCAAATGAAGCTTTCTTT. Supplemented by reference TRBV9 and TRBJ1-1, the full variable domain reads DSGVTQTPKHLITATGQRVTLRCSPRSGDLSVYWYQQSLDQGLQFLIQYYNGEERAKGNILERFSAQQFPDLHSELNLSSLELGDSALYFCASSARTVPNEAFFGQGTRLTVV.

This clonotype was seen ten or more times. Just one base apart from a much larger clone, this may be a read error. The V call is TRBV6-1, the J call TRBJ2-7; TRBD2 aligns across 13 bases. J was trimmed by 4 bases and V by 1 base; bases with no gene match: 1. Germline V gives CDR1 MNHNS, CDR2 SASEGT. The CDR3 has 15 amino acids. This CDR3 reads CASSEGTSGSYEQYF. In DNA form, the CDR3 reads TGTGCCAGCAGTGAAGGGACTAGCGGGAGTTACGAGCAGTACTTC.

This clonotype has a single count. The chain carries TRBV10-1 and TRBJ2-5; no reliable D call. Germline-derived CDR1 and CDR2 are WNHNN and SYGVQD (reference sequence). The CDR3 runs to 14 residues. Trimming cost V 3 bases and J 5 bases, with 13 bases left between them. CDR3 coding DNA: TGCGCCAGCAGTGATACGGGCCAGCCCGAGACCCAGTACTTC. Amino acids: CASSDTGQPETQYF.

The CDR3 sequence: CAWSVHSSNQPQHF. CDR3 nucleotides: TGTGCCTGGAGTGTACACAGTAGTAACCAGCCCCAGCATTTT. The chain links TRBV30 to TRBJ1-5, with unresolved D. The CDR3 is made up of 14 amino acids. Germline V lookup: CDR1 GTSNPN, CDR2 SVGIG (reference sequence). Deletions cut 0 bases from V and 7 bases from J, with 13 bases between.

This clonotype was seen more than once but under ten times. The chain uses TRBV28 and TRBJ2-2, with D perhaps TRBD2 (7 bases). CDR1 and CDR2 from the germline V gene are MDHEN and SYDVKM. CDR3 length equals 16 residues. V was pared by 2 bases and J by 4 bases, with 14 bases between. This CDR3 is CASSLMRGQGTGELFF. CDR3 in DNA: TGTGCCAGCAGTTTAATGCGGGGGCAGGGCACCGGGGAGCTGTTTTTT.

CDR3 sequence (DNA): TGTGCCAGCTCACCACGCCCAACAGGGTCTTCCGGGGAGCTGTTTTTT. Translated: CASSPRPTGSSGELFF. The genes are TRBV18 and TRBJ2-2; perhaps TRBD1 as D (6 bases). The CDR3 length is 16 residues. Germline V gene lookup returns CDR1 KGHSH and CDR2 LQKENI. With 1 base removed from V and 6 bases from J, the gap between germline ends came to 15 bases.

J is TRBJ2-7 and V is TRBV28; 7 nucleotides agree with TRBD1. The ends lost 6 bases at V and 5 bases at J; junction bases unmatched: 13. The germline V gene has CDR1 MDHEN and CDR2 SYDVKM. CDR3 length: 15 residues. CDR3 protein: CASSRIGTVNNEQYF. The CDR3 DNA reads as TGTGCCAGCAGCCGAATCGGGACAGTTAACAACGAGCAGTACTTC.

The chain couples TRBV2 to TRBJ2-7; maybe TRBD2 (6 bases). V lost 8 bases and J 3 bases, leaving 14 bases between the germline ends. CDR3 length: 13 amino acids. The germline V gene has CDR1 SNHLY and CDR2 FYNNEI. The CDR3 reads CASFEGLIYEQYF. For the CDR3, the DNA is TGTGCCAGCTTTGAGGGACTTATCTACGAGCAGTACTTC.

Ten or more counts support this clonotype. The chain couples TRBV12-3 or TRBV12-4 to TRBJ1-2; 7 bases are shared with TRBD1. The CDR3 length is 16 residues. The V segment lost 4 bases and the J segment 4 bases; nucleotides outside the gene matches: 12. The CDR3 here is CASSSTGSRRAYGYTF. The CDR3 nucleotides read TGTGCCAGCAGTTCGACAGGGTCGCGGAGGGCCTATGGCTACACCTTC.

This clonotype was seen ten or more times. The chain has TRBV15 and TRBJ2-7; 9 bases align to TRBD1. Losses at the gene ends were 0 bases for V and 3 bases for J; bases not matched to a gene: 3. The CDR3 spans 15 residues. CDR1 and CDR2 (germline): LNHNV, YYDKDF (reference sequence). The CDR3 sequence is CATSRDGTGNYEQYF. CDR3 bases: TGTGCCACCAGCAGAGATGGGACAGGGAACTACGAGCAGTACTTC.

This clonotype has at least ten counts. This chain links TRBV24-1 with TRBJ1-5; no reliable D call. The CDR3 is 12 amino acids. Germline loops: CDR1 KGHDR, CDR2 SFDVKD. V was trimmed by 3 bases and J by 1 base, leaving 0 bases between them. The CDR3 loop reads CATSDSNQPQHF. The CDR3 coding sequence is TGTGCCACCAGTGATAGCAATCAGCCCCAGCATTTT.

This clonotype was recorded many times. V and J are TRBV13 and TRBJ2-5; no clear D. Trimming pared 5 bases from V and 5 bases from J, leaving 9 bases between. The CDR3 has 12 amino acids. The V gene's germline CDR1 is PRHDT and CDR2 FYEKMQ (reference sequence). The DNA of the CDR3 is TGTGCCAGCAGCAACCCCGCGGAGACCCAGTACTTC. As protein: CASSNPAETQYF. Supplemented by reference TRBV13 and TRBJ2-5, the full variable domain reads AAGVIQSPRHLIKEKRETATLKCYPIPRHDTVYWYQQGPGQDPQFLISFYEKMQSDKGSIPDRFSAQQFSDYHSELNMSSLELGDSALYFCASSNPAETQYFGPGTRLLVL.

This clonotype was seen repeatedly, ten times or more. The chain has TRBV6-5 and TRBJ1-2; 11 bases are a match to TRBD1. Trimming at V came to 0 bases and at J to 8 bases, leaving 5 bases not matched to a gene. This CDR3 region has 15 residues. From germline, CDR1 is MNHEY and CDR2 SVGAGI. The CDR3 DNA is TGTGCCAGCAGTTACTCTGGACAGGGGGCGCAGGGCTACACCTTC. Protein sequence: CASSYSGQGAQGYTF.